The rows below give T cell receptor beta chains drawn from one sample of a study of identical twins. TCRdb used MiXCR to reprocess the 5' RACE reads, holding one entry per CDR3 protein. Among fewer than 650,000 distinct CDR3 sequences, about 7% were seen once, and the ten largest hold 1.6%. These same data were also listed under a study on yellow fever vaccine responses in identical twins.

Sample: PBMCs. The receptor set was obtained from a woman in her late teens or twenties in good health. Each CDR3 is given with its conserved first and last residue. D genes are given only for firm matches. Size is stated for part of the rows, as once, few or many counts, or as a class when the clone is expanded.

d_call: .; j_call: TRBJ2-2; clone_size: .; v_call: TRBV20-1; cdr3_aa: CSAQTAWGARSGELFF; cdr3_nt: TGCAGTGCTCAAACTGCGTGGGGGGCGCGTAGCGGGGAGCTGTTTTTT
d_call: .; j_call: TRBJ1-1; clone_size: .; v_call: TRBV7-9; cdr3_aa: CASRRPGGEAFF; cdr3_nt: TGTGCCAGCAGACGACCCGGGGGTGAAGCTTTCTTT
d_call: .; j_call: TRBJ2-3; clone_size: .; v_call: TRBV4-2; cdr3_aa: CASSQLGSTDTQYF; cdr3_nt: TGTGCCAGCAGCCAACTAGGGAGCACAGATACGCAGTATTTT
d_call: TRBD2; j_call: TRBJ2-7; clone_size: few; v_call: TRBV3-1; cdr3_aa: CASSHGVAGVRF; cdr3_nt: TGTGCCAGCAGCCATGGAGTAGCGGGAGTCCGCTTC
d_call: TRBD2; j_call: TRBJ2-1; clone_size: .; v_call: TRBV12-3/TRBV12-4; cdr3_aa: CASSLGGGSNNEQFF; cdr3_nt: TGTGCCAGCAGTTTAGGCGGGGGGAGTAACAATGAGCAGTTCTTC
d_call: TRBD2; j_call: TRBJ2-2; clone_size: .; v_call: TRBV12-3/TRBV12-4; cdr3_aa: CAIWRKTSGSNTGELFF; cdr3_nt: TGTGCCATCTGGCGGAAGACTAGCGGCTCGAACACCGGGGAGCTGTTTTTT
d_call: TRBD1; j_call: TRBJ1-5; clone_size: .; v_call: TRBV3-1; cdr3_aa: CASSHRGQGVVQPQHF; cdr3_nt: TGTGCCAGCAGCCACCGGGGACAGGGAGTCGTTCAGCCCCAGCATTTT
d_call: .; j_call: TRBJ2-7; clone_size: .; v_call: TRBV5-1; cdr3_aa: CASSRRDHEQYF; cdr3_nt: TGCGCCAGCAGCCGCAGGGACCACGAGCAGTACTTC
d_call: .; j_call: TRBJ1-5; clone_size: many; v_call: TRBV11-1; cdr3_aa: CASSLVSGRQGPPQPQHF; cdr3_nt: TGTGCCAGCAGCTTAGTCAGTGGGCGGCAGGGTCCCCCTCAGCCCCAGCATTTT
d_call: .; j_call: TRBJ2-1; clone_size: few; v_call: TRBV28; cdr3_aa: CASSSLYEEQFF; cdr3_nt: TGTGCCAGCAGTTCACTTTACGAGGAGCAGTTCTTC
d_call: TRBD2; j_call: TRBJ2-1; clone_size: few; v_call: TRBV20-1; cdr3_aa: CSAKLAGVFNEQFF; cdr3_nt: TGCAGTGCTAAACTAGCGGGAGTGTTCAATGAGCAGTTCTTC
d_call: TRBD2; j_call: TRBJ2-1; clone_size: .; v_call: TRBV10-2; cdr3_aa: CAAVGAGGYNEQFF; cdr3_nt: TGCGCCGCGGTGGGAGCGGGAGGGTACAATGAGCAGTTCTTC
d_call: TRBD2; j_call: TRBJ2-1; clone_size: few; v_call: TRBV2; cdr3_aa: CASNREGVEQFF; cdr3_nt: TGTGCCAGCAATCGGGAGGGGGTTGAGCAGTTCTTC
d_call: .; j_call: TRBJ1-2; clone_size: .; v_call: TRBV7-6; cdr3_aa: CASSQRLQEPSYYGYTF; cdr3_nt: TGTGCCAGCAGCCAGCGACTACAGGAGCCCTCTTACTATGGCTACACCTTC
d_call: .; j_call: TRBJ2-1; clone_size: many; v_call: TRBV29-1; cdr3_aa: CSVPVSVEQFF; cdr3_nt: TGCAGCGTTCCGGTGTCGGTTGAGCAGTTCTTC
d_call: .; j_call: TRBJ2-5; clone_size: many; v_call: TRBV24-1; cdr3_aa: CATSDFGQETQYF; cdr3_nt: TGTGCCACCAGTGATTTTGGTCAAGAGACCCAGTACTTC